This T cell receptor (beta chain) appears in the sequencing data of a study of fetal regulatory T cell absence and autoimmunity. A remark on this clone: As yet, its antigen is unknown.

Study findings and constraints: Some top pancreas TCR clones were over 80-fold enriched versus cord blood.

Germline V gene lookup returns CDR1 MNHEY and CDR2 SMNVEV (reference sequence). The CDR3 runs to 13 residues. Trimming pared 2 bases from V and 3 bases from J, leaving 7 bases between. Assay: immunoSEQ multiplex PCR; the TCRdb copy retains only in-frame clones and omits some. The table has some 44,000 clones, 70% to 85% seen once. Sample: cord blood. The chain links TRBV27 to TRBJ1-2; a possible D gene is TRBD1 (5 bases). The receptor was derived from a newborn boy with IPEX syndrome. Written as DNA, the CDR3 is TGTGCCAGCAGTTTAGGGGGAGACTATGGCTACACCTTC. Translated, it gives CASSLGGDYGYTF.